A single sample is the source of the 4 T cell receptor beta chains below, sequenced in a study of T cell responses to AZD1222 COVID-19 vaccine (dated by TCRdb to the early 2020s). Libraries were constructed by the immunoSEQ multiplex PCR assay. TCRdb provides this immuneACCESS table in a form limited to in-frame rearrangements. Some clones are lacking; in checked studies, under half of them reflect an unresolved V gene, and why the rest are absent is not known. This sample holds approximately 150,000 clones; just under 95% were observed only once. The ten most abundant clones make up 1.5% to 2% of the sample. The time point tag for this specimen amounts to: baseline before first vaccination. Sequences were derived from peripheral blood, sampled on day 0 of AZD1222 vaccination. These receptors were collected from an adult in good health.

This chain links TRBV9 with TRBJ2-7; 11 bases fit TRBD1. With V trimmed by 0 bases and J by 2 bases, 4 bases remained unmatched. Germline V lookup: CDR1 SGDLS, CDR2 YYNGEE. The CDR3 has 16 residues. DNA of the CDR3: TGTGCCAGCAGCGTAGCCGGACAGGGGGCAACCTACGAGCAGTACTTC. This gives the protein CASSVAGQGATYEQYF.

The gene calls are TRBV3-1 (or the pseudogene TRBV3-2) and TRBJ1-1, with D hard to call. Germline V CDR1 and CDR2: LGHDT, YNNKEL (reference sequence). This CDR3 region has 14 residues. The germline V and J ends were trimmed by 4 bases and 1 base, with 10 bases remaining between them. The CDR3 sequence: CASSRSDGNTEAFF. The DNA of the CDR3 is TGTGCCAGCAGCCGATCGGACGGGAACACTGAAGCTTTCTTT.

This clone has just one count. The gene calls are TRBV13 and TRBJ1-5, with TRBD1 as a possible D gene (5 bases). The CDR3 covers 17 residues. Trimming removed 5 bases at V and 0 bases at J, with 17 bases between. Germline V gene data show CDR1 as PRHDT and CDR2 as FYEKMQ (reference sequence). In nucleotides, the CDR3 is TGTGCCAGCAGCATCTTCCCGACAGTCTTTAGCAATCAGCCCCAGCATTTT. This encodes CASSIFPTVFSNQPQHF.

The J gene is TRBJ2-7, the V gene TRBV28; D is uncertain. The germline gives CDR1 MDHEN, CDR2 SYDVKM. The V gene lost 4 bases and the J gene lost 4 bases, with 14 bases spanning the gap. The CDR3 consists of 14 residues. This CDR3 is CASSSALDPYEQYF. The CDR3 nucleotides read TGTGCCAGCAGTTCCGCACTGGACCCGTACGAGCAGTACTTC.